The TCR beta chain described here comes from a study of T cells in Graves' hyperthyroidism and ophthalmopathy. About the study: Peripheral blood was acquired at first diagnosis, ahead of any therapy whatsoever.

In making diagnoses, clinical symptoms, serum thyroxine and TRAb, thyroid ultrasound and orbital computed tomography were all used. Findings of the study overall: Ophthalmopathy was model-predicted a median about 7.1 months pre-onset. The blood repertoire included most of the expanded thyroid clonotypes above 0.001.

This CDR3 region has 15 residues. Germline V gene sequence: CDR1 MGHDK, CDR2 SYGVNS. Trimming shortened V by 0 bases and J by 0 bases, and 8 bases separated the two germline ends. The investigators amplified TCR beta CDR3 regions from RNA transcripts. The HTBI primer set was used in a first-round RT-PCR of the TCR CDR3. TCRdb reprocessed the multiplex PCR reads with MiXCR, giving one entry per CDR3 protein. Among 40,000 to 60,000 distinct CDR3 sequences listed, less than 60% were seen once. Worth noting for this clonotype: What it recognizes is unknown.

The receptor's source is a woman in her forties or fifties with Graves' ophthalmopathy. The sequenced sample was blood. V and J are TRBV25-1 and TRBJ1-2, with D possibly being TRBD1 (6 bases). The CDR3 bases are TGTGCCAGCAGTGAATATAAGGGGGCTAACTATGGCTACACCTTC. This encodes CASSEYKGANYGYTF.